The rows below give T cell receptor beta chains drawn from one sample of a study of shared clonotypes between healthy human individuals. This table comes from immunoSEQ multiplex PCR, and its TCRdb copy is limited to in-frame clones, with some not included. This sample carries about 680,000 clones, approximately 79% of them seen once, and the ten largest clones take roughly 1.8%. Sequenced: memory CD4+ T cells sorted from blood. Source of these receptors: a woman aged 25-40 years in good health. Both conserved end residues are part of each CDR3. D genes are given only for firm matches. Part of the rows lack a size; the others show once, few, many or a class for expanded clones.

-,TRBJ2-3,TRBV12-1,-,CASPLAGGQTQYF,TGTGCCAGCCCACTAGCGGGAGGGCAGACGCAGTATTTT
-,TRBJ2-3,TRBV28,-,CASNGETDTQYF,TGTGCCAGCAACGGGGAAACAGATACGCAGTATTTT
-,TRBJ2-5,TRBV5-5,-,CASSLVGFQETQYF,TGTGCCAGCAGCTTGGTAGGGTTCCAAGAGACCCAGTACTTC
-,TRBJ1-1,TRBV7-9,-,CASSSPAVRGVTEAFF,TGTGCCAGCAGCTCCCCGGCGGTTCGCGGCGTCACTGAAGCTTTCTTT
-,TRBJ2-7,TRBV11-3,-,CASSLAPGPIYEQYF,TGTGCCAGCAGCTTAGCACCGGGACCCATCTACGAGCAGTACTTC
-,TRBJ2-1,TRBV5-1,TRBD2,CASSPGGTSGIEQFF,TGCGCCAGCAGCCCGGGCGGGACTAGCGGAATTGAGCAGTTCTTC
once,TRBJ2-1,TRBV5-4,TRBD2,CASRKTGLEHYNEQFF,TGTGCCAGCAGAAAAACTGGACTAGAGCACTACAATGAGCAGTTCTTC
-,TRBJ1-4,TRBV6-1,-,CASRRGGTGTEKLFF,TGTGCCAGCAGAAGAGGTGGGACGGGGACTGAAAAACTGTTTTTT
-,TRBJ2-4,TRBV5-1,-,CASSFDRGGGNIQYF,TGCGCCAGCAGCTTCGACAGGGGAGGGGGAAACATTCAGTACTTC
many,TRBJ2-1,TRBV7-2,TRBD2,CASSSLAGVSNEQFF,TGTGCCAGCAGCTCACTAGCGGGAGTGTCTAATGAGCAGTTCTTC
-,TRBJ2-5,TRBV27,-,CASRNHAFKETQYF,TGTGCCAGCAGGAACCACGCCTTTAAAGAGACCCAGTACTTC
-,TRBJ1-3,TRBV2,-,CASSDETVAGNTIYF,TGTGCCAGCAGTGACGAGACAGTGGCTGGAAACACCATATATTTT
-,TRBJ1-4,TRBV5-1,TRBD1,CASSPTGGNEKLFF,TGCGCCAGCAGCCCGACAGGGGGTAATGAAAAACTGTTTTTT
-,TRBJ1-1,TRBV28,-,CTVGVPEGGAFF,TGTACGGTGGGGGTTCCCGAAGGGGGTGCTTTCTTT
-,TRBJ1-3,TRBV6-1,-,CASSVVGNTIYF,TGTGCCAGCAGTGTGGTAGGGAACACCATATATTTT
-,TRBJ1-5,TRBV28,-,CASSLRNRGNQPQHF,TGTGCCAGCAGCCTTCGAAATCGGGGCAATCAGCCCCAGCATTTT
-,TRBJ1-2,TRBV20-1,-,CSAGRDGYTF,TGCAGTGCGGGAAGGGATGGCTACACCTTC
few,TRBJ2-5,TRBV5-1,-,CASSLSGARETQYF,TGCGCCAGCAGCCTTTCAGGGGCACGAGAGACCCAGTACTTC
-,TRBJ2-7,TRBV7-2,-,CASSLLRYEQYF,TGTGCCAGCAGCTTACTTCGATACGAGCAGTACTTC
-,TRBJ1-5,TRBV18,-,CASSPDSLNQPQHF,TGTGCCAGCTCACCGGACAGTCTGAATCAGCCCCAGCATTTT
-,TRBJ2-7,TRBV6-6,TRBD2,CASSYSSGSGSYEQYF,TGTGCCAGCAGTTACTCGAGCGGGAGTGGGTCCTACGAGCAGTACTTC
-,TRBJ1-2,TRBV9,-,CASSEAKGRDGYTF,TGTGCCAGCAGTGAAGCGAAGGGCAGGGATGGCTACACCTTC
-,TRBJ2-3,TRBV10-1,-,CASSESLLGSGTDTQYF,TGCGCCAGCAGTGAGTCCTTGTTAGGGAGCGGCACAGATACGCAGTATTTT
-,TRBJ2-1,TRBV25-1,-,CASSESLGESSYNEQFF,TGTGCCAGCAGTGAATCCCTCGGAGAGAGCTCCTACAATGAGCAGTTCTTC
-,TRBJ2-7,TRBV7-2,TRBD2,CASSLPLAGRSYEQYF,TGTGCCAGCAGCTTACCCCTAGCGGGTAGATCCTACGAGCAGTACTTC
-,TRBJ2-7,TRBV7-2,TRBD1,CASSLEAGGPYEQYF,TGTGCCAGCAGCTTAGAAGCAGGGGGCCCCTACGAGCAGTACTTC
many,TRBJ2-1,TRBV6-6,TRBD2,CASSPGGDEQFF,TGTGCCAGCAGCCCTGGGGGGGATGAGCAGTTCTTC
few,TRBJ2-3,TRBV7-9,-,CASSLADTQYF,TGTGCCAGCAGCTTAGCGGATACGCAGTATTTT
-,TRBJ2-5,TRBV5-4,-,CASSLLDRETQYF,TGTGCCAGCAGCTTGCTGGACAGAGAGACCCAGTACTTC
-,TRBJ2-7,TRBV29-1,-,CSVVSDYEQYF,TGCAGCGTTGTGTCAGACTACGAGCAGTACTTC
-,TRBJ2-7,TRBV4-2,TRBD2,CASSQDLLLAGNYEQYF,TGTGCCAGCAGCCAAGATCTTTTGCTAGCGGGAAACTACGAGCAGTACTTC
-,TRBJ2-7,TRBV21-1,-,CASSYDRVGMNEQYF,TGTGCCAGCAGCTACGACAGGGTAGGAATGAACGAGCAGTACTTC
few,TRBJ1-4,TRBV20-1,-,CSASVDEKLFF,TGCAGTGCTAGTGTCGATGAAAAACTGTTTTTT
-,TRBJ1-1,TRBV11-2,-,CASSSKWGSEAFF,TGTGCCAGCAGCTCCAAATGGGGCTCTGAAGCTTTCTTT
-,TRBJ2-6,TRBV27,-,CASSNLANVLTF,TGTGCCAGCAGTAATCTGGCCAACGTCCTGACTTTC
-,TRBJ2-7,TRBV5-6,-,CASSLSGTSLSYEQYF,TGTGCCAGCAGCTTATCCGGGACATCCCTCTCCTACGAGCAGTACTTC
-,TRBJ1-5,TRBV27,-,CASSWDGYSNQPQHF,TGTGCCAGCAGTTGGGACGGGTATAGCAATCAGCCCCAGCATTTT
-,TRBJ2-5,TRBV6-5,-,CASSYKGLPQETQYF,TGTGCCAGCAGTTACAAAGGCCTGCCCCAAGAGACCCAGTACTTC
-,TRBJ2-5,TRBV29-1,-,CSVSPQWSSVEQYF,TGCAGCGTTTCCCCCCAGTGGTCCTCGGTGGAGCAGTACTTC
-,TRBJ2-6,TRBV28,-,CASIGGDWGANVLTF,TGTGCCAGCATCGGCGGGGACTGGGGGGCCAACGTCCTGACTTTC
-,TRBJ2-7,TRBV7-9,-,CASSFAAGKAYEQYF,TGTGCCAGCAGCTTCGCGGCCGGGAAGGCCTACGAGCAGTACTTC
-,TRBJ1-2,TRBV2,-,CASSEDAGWGYGYTF,TGTGCCAGCAGCGAGGACGCAGGATGGGGGTATGGCTACACCTTC
-,TRBJ1-2,TRBV6-1,TRBD1,CASSVLDRVGYTF,TGTGCCAGCAGTGTTTTGGACAGGGTTGGCTACACCTTC
-,TRBJ2-2,TRBV19,-,CASSGRSRNTGELFF,TGTGCCAGTAGTGGCCGGTCCCGGAACACCGGGGAGCTGTTTTTT
-,TRBJ1-3,TRBV7-9,-,CASSLEVTLGNTIYF,TGTGCCAGCAGCTTAGAGGTTACCCTTGGAAACACCATATATTTT
few,TRBJ2-4,TRBV6-6,TRBD1,CASSTDRGVNIQYF,TGTGCCAGCAGTACGGACAGGGGGGTGAACATTCAGTACTTC
-,TRBJ1-2,TRBV14,-,CASSQVPGQGYTF,TGTGCCAGCAGCCAAGTCCCAGGACAGGGCTACACCTTC
few,TRBJ1-1,TRBV18,TRBD1,CASSLTQGAEAFF,TGTGCCAGCTCACTTACACAGGGGGCTGAAGCTTTCTTT
-,TRBJ2-5,TRBV11-2,-,CASSSSKMTQYF,TGTGCCAGCAGCTCTTCTAAGATGACCCAGTACTTC
-,TRBJ1-2,TRBV28,-,CASSLVGDVRDGYTF,TGTGCCAGCAGTTTGGTAGGGGACGTCCGAGATGGCTACACCTTC
few,TRBJ1-3,TRBV2,TRBD1,CASSLGQGLTADTIYF,TGTGCCAGCAGTCTCGGACAGGGCTTAACCGCGGACACCATATATTTT
-,TRBJ2-7,TRBV11-1,-,CASSADRHSQQYF,TGTGCCAGCAGCGCCGACAGGCACTCTCAGCAGTACTTC